This TCR beta chain emerged from a study of T-cell reconstitution after alpha-beta-depleted transplantation in children. Preparation of the TCRbeta library involved a method that used unique molecular identifiers. A single record per CDR3 protein comes from TCRdb applying MiXCR to the PCR reads. The data contain approximately 300,000 distinct CDR3 sequences, 11% of them seen just once; the ten biggest clones take up 23%. This clonotype is medium-sized by share. The junction had 10 bases not matched to a gene; V was cut back by 6 bases and J by 2 bases. CDR1 and CDR2 from the germline V gene are SEHNR and FQNEAQ (reference sequence). The CDR3 runs 15 residues.

The receptor was derived from a male patient aged 2-15 years who had a stem cell transplant for chronic granulomatous disease, so the T cells may come from the graft donor. Sequenced here: peripheral blood, sampled 180 days after TCRalphabeta/CD19-depleted stem cell transplant. The chain employs TRBV7-9 and TRBJ2-7; 7 nucleotides line up with TRBD2. In DNA, the CDR3 is TGTGCCAGCAGTCCCCTAAGAGGGACTACCTACGAGCAGTACTTC. Protein: CASSPLRGTTYEQYF.